A selection of T cell receptor beta chains follows, all from one sample in a study of CD8 T cells in Susac syndrome. In TCRdb, the immunoSEQ multiplex PCR reads were re-called with MiXCR into one record per CDR3 protein. This table holds about 120,000 distinct CDR3 sequences, roughly 94% found once. The sample consisted of CD8+ T cells from PBMCs. The receptors stem from a human donor with Susac syndrome. The CDR3 runs from the conserved cysteine through the conserved F or W. D genes are given only for firm matches. Some rows have no size entry. The others give once, few or many, or a class for an expanded clone.

>14|NA|TRBJ2-5|NA|TRBV12-3/TRBV12-4
TGTGCCAGCAGCCCAACGAGGCCACTCCAGACCCAGTACTTC
CASSPTRPLQTQYF
>15|NA|TRBJ2-6|NA|TRBV5-4
TGTGCCAGCAGCCCAGGACCCCCTGGGGCCAACGTCCTGACTTTC
CASSPGPPGANVLTF
>13|TRBD1|TRBJ2-7|NA|TRBV5-6
TGTGCCAGCAGCTCCGGGACAGAACGCGAGCAGTACTTC
CASSSGTEREQYF
>15|TRBD1|TRBJ2-3|once|TRBV7-9
TGTGCCAGCAGCCCCCTGGGACAGAGCACAGATACGCAGTATTTT
CASSPLGQSTDTQYF
>15|NA|TRBJ2-7|NA|TRBV4-1
TGCGCCAGCAGCCAAGAAGGCCTTAAGCCCTACGAGCAGTACTTC
CASSQEGLKPYEQYF
>13|TRBD2|TRBJ2-5|NA|TRBV2
TGTGCCAGCAAGGGACTAGCGGAAGAGACCCAGTACTTC
CASKGLAEETQYF
>12|NA|TRBJ1-5|NA|TRBV30
TGTGCCTGGAGTCCCGGTGGCCAGCCCCAGCATTTT
CAWSPGGQPQHF
>14|NA|TRBJ1-2|NA|TRBV13
TGTGCCAGCAGCTTCCGATTTACCATCGATGGCTACACCTTC
CASSFRFTIDGYTF
>14|TRBD1|TRBJ2-7|NA|TRBV7-9
TGTGCCAGCAGCTCGAGGGACAGCAACTACGAGCAGTACTTC
CASSSRDSNYEQYF
>13|NA|TRBJ2-7|NA|TRBV20-1
TGCAGTGCTATCCCCAGGGACTCCTACGAGCAGTACTTC
CSAIPRDSYEQYF
>13|NA|TRBJ2-7|NA|TRBV5-6
TGTGCCAGCAGCCCACAGGAGACCTACGAGCAGTACTTC
CASSPQETYEQYF
>13|TRBD1|TRBJ2-4|NA|TRBV15
TGTGCCACCAGCTACCGGACAGGGGACATTCAGTACTTC
CATSYRTGDIQYF